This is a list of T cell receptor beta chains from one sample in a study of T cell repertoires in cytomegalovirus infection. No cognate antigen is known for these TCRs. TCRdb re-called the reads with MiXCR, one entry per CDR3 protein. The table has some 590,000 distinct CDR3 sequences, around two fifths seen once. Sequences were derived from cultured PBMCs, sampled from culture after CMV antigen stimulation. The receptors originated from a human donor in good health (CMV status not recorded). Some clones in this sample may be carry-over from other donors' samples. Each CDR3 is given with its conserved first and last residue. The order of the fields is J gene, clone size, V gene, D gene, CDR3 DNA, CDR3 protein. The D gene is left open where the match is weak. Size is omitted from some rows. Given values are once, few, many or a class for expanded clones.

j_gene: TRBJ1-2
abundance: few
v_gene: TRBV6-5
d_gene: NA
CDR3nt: TGTGCCAGCAGTTACCGGGTCAGGGGATATGGCTACACCTTC
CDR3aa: CASSYRVRGYGYTF

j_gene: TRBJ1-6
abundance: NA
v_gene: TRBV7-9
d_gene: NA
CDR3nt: TGTGCAACCGAACCCGCGGGGCTGGTAGACTCACCCCTCCACTTT
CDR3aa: CATEPAGLVDSPLHF

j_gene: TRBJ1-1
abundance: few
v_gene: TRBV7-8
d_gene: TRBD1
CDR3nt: TGTGCCAGCAGCCGGCCTGGTTGGACAGGGGGTTTTACGGTGGGGACTGAAGCTTTCTTT
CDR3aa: CASSRPGWTGGFTVGTEAFF

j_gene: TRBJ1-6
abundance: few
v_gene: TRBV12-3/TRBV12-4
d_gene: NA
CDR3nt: TGTGCCAGCAGTTTATCTTACAGGGAGCCCCTCCACTTT
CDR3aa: CASSLSYREPLHF

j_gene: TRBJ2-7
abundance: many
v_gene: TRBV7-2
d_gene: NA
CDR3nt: TGTGCCAGCATCCCGGACAGAAGCTCCTACGAGCAGTACTTC
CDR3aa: CASIPDRSSYEQYF

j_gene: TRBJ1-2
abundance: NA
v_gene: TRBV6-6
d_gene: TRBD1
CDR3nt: TGTGCCAGCAACCCAGGGGGAGATGGCTACACCTTC
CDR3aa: CASNPGGDGYTF

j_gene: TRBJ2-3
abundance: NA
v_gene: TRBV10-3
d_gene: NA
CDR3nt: TGTGCCATCAGTACCTCAGCGGACCGCACAGATACGCAGTATTTT
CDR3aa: CAISTSADRTDTQYF

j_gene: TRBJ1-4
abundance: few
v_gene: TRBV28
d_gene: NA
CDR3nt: TGTGCCAGCAGTCGAAACAAAGGAGAAAAACTGTTTTTT
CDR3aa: CASSRNKGEKLFF

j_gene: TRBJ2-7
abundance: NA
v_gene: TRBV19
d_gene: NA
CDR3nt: TGTGCCAGTAGTCGTCAAGGGGTTCCCTCCTACGAGCAGTACTTC
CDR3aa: CASSRQGVPSYEQYF

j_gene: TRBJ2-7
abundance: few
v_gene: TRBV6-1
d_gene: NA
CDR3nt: TGTGCCAGCAGGGGGGACTTTATAGGCTACGAGCAGTACTTC
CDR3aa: CASRGDFIGYEQYF

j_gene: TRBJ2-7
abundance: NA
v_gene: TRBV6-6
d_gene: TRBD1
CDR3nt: TGTGCCAGCAGGGAACCGGGACAGGGCCAGGGGGAGCAGTACTTC
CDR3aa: CASREPGQGQGEQYF

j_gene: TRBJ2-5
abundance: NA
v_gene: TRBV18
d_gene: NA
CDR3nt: TGTGCCAGCTCACCCGGACAGAGGTACCAAGAGACCCAGTACTTC
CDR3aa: CASSPGQRYQETQYF

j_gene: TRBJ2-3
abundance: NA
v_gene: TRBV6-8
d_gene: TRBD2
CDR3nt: TGTGCCAGCAGTTTCCTGGCGGGAGGGACCTCTAGCACAGATACGCAGTATTTT
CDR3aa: CASSFLAGGTSSTDTQYF

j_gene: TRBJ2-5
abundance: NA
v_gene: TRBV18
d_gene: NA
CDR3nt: TGTGCCAGCTCACCAAGGATCGAAGGGGAGACCCAGTACTTC
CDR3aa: CASSPRIEGETQYF

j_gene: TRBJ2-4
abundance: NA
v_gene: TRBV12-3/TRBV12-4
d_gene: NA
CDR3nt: TGTGCCAGCAGACCGGGACCCGGGAACATTCAGTACTTC
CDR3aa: CASRPGPGNIQYF

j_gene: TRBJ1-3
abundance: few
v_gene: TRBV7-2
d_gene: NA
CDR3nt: TGTGCCAGCAGCTTCCAGGAAGGGGGGGGCACCATATATTTT
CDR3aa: CASSFQEGGGTIYF

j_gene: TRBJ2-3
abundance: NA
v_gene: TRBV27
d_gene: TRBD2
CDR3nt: TGTGCCAGCAGTTTAGGAGCGGGAGTTGGTACAGATACGCAGTATTTT
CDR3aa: CASSLGAGVGTDTQYF

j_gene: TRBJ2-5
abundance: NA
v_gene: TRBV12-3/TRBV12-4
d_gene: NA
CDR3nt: TGTGCCAGCAATACACAGGGAAAAAAAGAGACCCAGTACTTC
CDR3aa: CASNTQGKKETQYF

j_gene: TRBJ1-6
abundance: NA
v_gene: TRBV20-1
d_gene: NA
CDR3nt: TGCAGTGCCACGGCCTGGGCGAATTCACCCCTCCACTTT
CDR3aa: CSATAWANSPLHF

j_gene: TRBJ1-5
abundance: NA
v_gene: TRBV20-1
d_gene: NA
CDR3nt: TGCAGTGCTAGCACTTGGGGTAGCAATCAGCCCCAGCATTTT
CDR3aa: CSASTWGSNQPQHF

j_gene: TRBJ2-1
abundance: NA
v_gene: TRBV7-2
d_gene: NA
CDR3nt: TGTGCCAGCAGCTTCATCTCCTACAATGAGCAGTTCTTC
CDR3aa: CASSFISYNEQFF

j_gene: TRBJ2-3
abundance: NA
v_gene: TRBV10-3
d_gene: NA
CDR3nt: TGTGCCATCACGGCGGGGAGCACAGATACGCAGTATTTT
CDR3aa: CAITAGSTDTQYF

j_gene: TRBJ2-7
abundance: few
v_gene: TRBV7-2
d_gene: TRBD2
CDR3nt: TGTGCCAGCAGCCCCCGGACTAGTTTCTACGAGCAGTACTTC
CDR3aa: CASSPRTSFYEQYF

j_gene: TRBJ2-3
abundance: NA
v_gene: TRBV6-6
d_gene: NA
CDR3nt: TGTGCCAGCACTCCCTCTAGGAGGGGCACAGATACGCAGTATTTT
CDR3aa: CASTPSRRGTDTQYF